The rows below give T cell receptor beta chains drawn from one sample of a study of OX40 agonist ivuxolimab in advanced cancers. Clones were read by immunoSEQ multiplex PCR, and TCRdb kept only the in-frame ones, dropping some. Among about 80,000 clones, more than 90% were seen once, and the ten largest hold 0.69%. Here the sequenced sample was CD4+ or CD8+ T cells sorted from blood, taken in a trial of the OX40 agonist ivuxolimab. These receptors originate from an adult with an advanced solid tumor such as melanoma, head and neck, liver or kidney cancer. CDR3s include the opening cysteine and the closing phenylalanine or tryptophan. Each record gives: V gene, D gene, clone size, J gene, CDR3 length, CDR3 protein, CDR3 DNA. The D gene is left open where the match is weak. Clone size is given for some rows only: seen once, a few or many times, or a class if the clone is expanded.

TRBV18	TRBD1	.	TRBJ2-7	16	CASSPMTGTVSYEQYF	TGTGCCAGCTCACCAATGACCGGGACAGTCAGCTACGAGCAGTACTTC
TRBV7-2	.	.	TRBJ2-3	14	CASSLGSLSDTQYF	TGTGCCAGCAGCTTAGGTAGCCTTTCCGATACGCAGTATTTT
TRBV6-5	TRBD2	.	TRBJ2-7	15	CASSLSSGRSYEQYF	TGTGCCAGCAGCCTCTCTAGCGGGAGGTCCTACGAGCAGTACTTC
TRBV5-1	.	once	TRBJ2-5	14	CASSFFGTQETQYF	TGCGCCAGCAGCTTTTTCGGGACACAAGAGACCCAGTACTTC
TRBV9	.	.	TRBJ1-1	15	CASSVDLTANTEAFF	TGTGCCAGCAGCGTAGATTTAACGGCCAACACTGAAGCTTTCTTT
TRBV5-5	TRBD1	.	TRBJ1-4	15	CASSLETGSNEKLFF	TGTGCCAGCAGCCTCGAGACAGGGTCGAATGAAAAACTGTTTTTT
TRBV4-1	.	many	TRBJ1-2	14	CASSQDRAAYGYTF	TGCGCCAGCAGCCAAGATAGGGCAGCCTATGGCTACACCTTC
TRBV2	TRBD1	.	TRBJ2-4	13	CASSMDREDIQYF	TGTGCCAGCAGCATGGACAGGGAGGACATTCAGTACTTC
TRBV11-2	.	.	TRBJ1-1	13	CASSLTLNTEAFF	TGTGCCAGCAGCTTAACATTGAACACTGAAGCTTTCTTT
TRBV19	.	.	TRBJ2-1	14	CASSRQAGDNEQFF	TGTGCCAGTAGTCGGCAGGCTGGTGACAATGAGCAGTTCTTC
TRBV15	TRBD2	.	TRBJ2-1	16	CATSRARTSGSDEQFF	TGTGCCACCAGCAGAGCCCGGACTAGCGGGAGCGATGAGCAGTTCTTC
TRBV30	.	once	TRBJ2-2	14	CAWSTSLQTGELFF	TGTGCCTGGAGTACTAGTTTGCAGACCGGGGAGCTGTTTTTT
TRBV5-4	TRBD1	once	TRBJ2-2	16	CASSWDVGQSTGELFF	TGTGCCAGCAGCTGGGACGTGGGACAGTCAACCGGGGAGCTGTTTTTT
TRBV4-2	TRBD2	.	TRBJ2-1	15	CASSPGTSLYNEQFF	TGTGCCAGCAGCCCCGGGACTAGCCTCTACAATGAGCAGTTCTTC